This T cell receptor (beta chain) was recovered during a study of CD8 T cells in Susac syndrome. Random hexamers were used to reverse transcribe an amount of roughly 0.5 to 1 ug RNA. An immunoSEQ multiplex PCR generated amplified TCR beta CDR3 products spanning 54 Vbeta and 13 Jbeta. TCRdb re-called the immunoSEQ multiplex PCR reads through MiXCR, storing one row per CDR3 protein. This sample has approximately 100,000 distinct CDR3 sequences; roughly 90% occur once, and the top ten carry roughly 0.11%. Germline assignment: CDR1 DFQATT and CDR2 SNEGSKA (reference sequence). The length of the CDR3 is 13 residues. The V and J ends lost 6 bases and 4 bases respectively, with 15 bases between them.

The chain recombines TRBV20-1 with TRBJ1-2; D remains ambiguous. What was sequenced was CD8+ T cells from PBMCs. The sequence derives from a human donor in good health. CDR3 amino acids: CSAPSADSYGYTF. Written as DNA, the CDR3 is TGCAGTGCCCCGTCTGCAGATTCCTATGGCTACACCTTC.